This T cell receptor beta chain was obtained from a study of T cells in Graves' hyperthyroidism and ophthalmopathy. TCR beta CDR3 region amplification was performed from RNA transcripts. The HTBI primer set drove a first-round RT-PCR of the TCR CDR3. MiXCR, applied by TCRdb to the multiplex PCR reads, yields one record per CDR3 protein. The data contain over 150,000 distinct CDR3 sequences, over 15% of them singletons. This clonotype was counted many times. V lost 3 bases to trimming and J lost 5 bases, with 16 bases between them. CDR3 length: 15 residues. CDR1 is KGHSH and CDR2 is LQKENI in the germline V gene.

This TCR came from a woman in her forties or fifties with Graves' hyperthyroidism. Sequenced input: blood. The chain is built from TRBV18 and TRBJ2-5, with D possibly being TRBD2 (7 bases). CDR3 nucleotide sequence: TGTGCCAGCTCACCTGAGGCGGGGGCCGAGGAGACCCAGTACTTC. Translation gives CASSPEAGAEETQYF.